Below, 19 T cell receptor beta chains from the same sample are listed, as sequenced in a study of blood T cell repertoires in COVID-19. Libraries were prepared by immunoSEQ multiplex PCR; TCRdb keeps only in-frame clonotypes and omits some of them. Altogether around 18,000 clones are present, around 77% being singletons, with the ten largest covering roughly 15%. The source material was peripheral blood. These receptors originate from a man between 65 and 79 years old with COVID-19, enrolled during active disease.

The chain joins TRBV5-1 to TRBJ2-4, with 10 bases lining up with TRBD1. Per the germline V gene, CDR1 is SGHRS and CDR2 is YFSETQ. Trimming took 4 bases from V and 5 from J; bases not matched to a gene: 3. This CDR3 region has 14 residues. As DNA, the CDR3 is TGCGCCAGCAGCACCGGGACAGGGGAAAACATTCAGTACTTC. Translating it yields CASSTGTGENIQYF.

V is TRBV11-3 and J is TRBJ1-1; tentatively, D is TRBD1 (5 bases). Germline loops: CDR1 SGHNT, CDR2 YENEEA. This CDR3 is built from 14 residues. V was shortened by 2 bases and J by 4 bases, with 11 bases between the two germline ends. CDR3 sequence: CASSLQGSGTEAFF. The CDR3 DNA reads as TGTGCCAGCAGCTTACAGGGCAGTGGCACTGAAGCTTTCTTT. Drawing the rest from reference TRBV11-3 and TRBJ1-1, the complete variable domain is EAGVVQSPRYKIIEKKQPVAFWCNPISGHNTLYWYLQNLGQGPELLIRYENEEAVDDSQLPKDRFSAERLKGVDSTLKIQPAELGDSAVYLCASSLQGSGTEAFFGQGTRLTVV.

V is TRBV7-9 and J is TRBJ1-4; TRBD1 is a possible D gene (6 bases). Trimming shortened V by 5 bases and J by 0 bases, and 10 bases separated the two germline ends. Per the germline V gene, CDR1 is SEHNR and CDR2 is FQNEAQ (reference sequence). CDR3 length: 15 residues. In nucleotides, the CDR3 is TGTGCCAGCAGCCCAAGGACAGCAACTAATGAAAAACTGTTTTTT. Encoded protein: CASSPRTATNEKLFF.

The rearrangement links TRBV7-6 to TRBJ2-2, with TRBD1 matching 7 bases. CDR1 is SGHVS, CDR2 FNYEAQ, per germline. The CDR3 runs to 15 residues. V was pared by 4 bases and J by 6 bases, with 8 bases of the junction left unmatched. DNA for the CDR3: TGTGCCAGCAGCTCTGGACAGGTGGGGGCCGGGGAGCTGTTTTTT. The encoded protein is CASSSGQVGAGELFF.

V gene TRBV7-2 combines with J gene TRBJ2-5; tentatively, D is TRBD2 (7 bases). The V end was cut by 3 bases, the J end by 4 bases, with 12 bases between. The CDR3 runs to 14 residues. Germline V gene sequence: CDR1 SGHTA, CDR2 FQGNSA. Here the CDR3 DNA reads TGTGCCAGCAGCTTTCGGGGGGCGGGAGAGACCCAGTACTTC. Translation: CASSFRGAGETQYF.

This chain connects TRBV5-4 to TRBJ1-3, with 7 nucleotides matching TRBD1. V shed 2 bases, J shed 0 bases, and the junction held 2 bases outside the gene matches. The germline gives CDR1 SGHNT, CDR2 YYREEE (reference sequence). This CDR3 region has 15 residues. The CDR3 nucleotides read TGTGCCAGCAGCTTACAGGGGTCCTCTGGAAACACCATATATTTT. The encoded protein is CASSLQGSSGNTIYF.

The J gene is TRBJ2-7, the V gene TRBV4-1; 8 bases agree with TRBD2. The CDR3 is made up of 14 amino acids. V lost 1 base, J lost 6 bases, and 5 bases stayed unmatched. Germline CDR1 MGHRA, CDR2 YSYEKL. CDR3 sequence reads: CASSQGTAGVEQYF. CDR3 coding DNA: TGCGCCAGCAGCCAAGGGACAGCGGGAGTCGAGCAGTACTTC.

The DNA of the CDR3 is TGTGCCAGCAGCTTGGTTAGCAGGGGGGACTATGGCTACACCTTC. Residues: CASSLVSRGDYGYTF. The V gene is TRBV5-4, the J gene TRBJ1-2, with 7 bases identical to TRBD1. The V and J ends lost 0 bases and 3 bases, in that order; junction bases with no gene match: 5. Germline V gene lookup returns CDR1 SGHNT and CDR2 YYREEE (reference sequence). The CDR3 contains 15 residues.

The gene calls are TRBV5-5 and TRBJ1-2; 11 nucleotides align to TRBD1. V shed 3 bases, J shed 4 bases, and the junction held 5 bases outside the gene matches. This CDR3 is built from 15 residues. CDR1 SGHKS and CDR2 YYEKEE come from the germline V gene (reference sequence). The CDR3 sequence is CASSSWTGGVYGYTF. CDR3 bases: TGTGCCAGCAGCTCGTGGACAGGGGGCGTCTATGGCTACACCTTC.

CDR3 DNA: TGTGCCAGCAACCTTTTCGGGGGTGGCGATGAGCAGTTCTTC. Translating gives CASNLFGGGDEQFF. The chain recombines TRBV7-2 with TRBJ2-1; a weak D match, TRBD2 (6 bases). CDR3 length: 14 amino acids. Trimming left V 7 bases short and J 8 bases short, with 18 bases between. Germline V gives CDR1 SGHTA, CDR2 FQGNSA.

The CDR3 bases are TGTGCCAGCAGCCAAGGGACGGGGGGCTACGAGCAGTACTTC. Protein: CASSQGTGGYEQYF. This chain uses TRBV3-1 (or the pseudogene TRBV3-2) with TRBJ2-7; the match to TRBD2 covers 7 bases. The CDR3 spans 14 residues. With V trimmed by 1 base and J by 3 bases, 3 bases remained unmatched. CDR1 is LGHDT and CDR2 is YNNKEL in the germline V gene (reference sequence).

This clone was observed a handful of times. The chain links TRBV15 to TRBJ1-1; weak D call: TRBD1 (5 bases). The CDR3 spans 13 residues. V gave up 11 bases and J gave up 3 bases, with 16 bases separating them. Germline V gives CDR1 LNHNV, CDR2 YYDKDF (reference sequence). The CDR3 coding sequence is TGTGCCGCGGGGCCAGACATAGACACTGAAGCTTTCTTT. Its protein is CAAGPDIDTEAFF.

By frequency in the sample, this clone is medium-sized. The chain links TRBV18 to TRBJ2-7, with 8 bases identical to TRBD1. Unmatched junction bases numbered 9, after V lost 2 bases and J lost 6 bases. Germline CDR1 and CDR2: KGHSH and LQKENI. The length of the CDR3 is 15 residues. The CDR3 sequence is CASSPTSMTGAEQYF. CDR3 sequence (DNA): TGTGCCAGCTCACCAACCTCGATGACAGGGGCCGAGCAGTACTTC.

J is TRBJ1-2 and V is TRBV3-1 (or the pseudogene TRBV3-2); D is uncertain. CDR3 size: 14 residues. Between the trimmed V and J ends, which lost 1 base and 8 bases, there was a span of 14 bases. Germline CDR1 is LGHDT and CDR2 is YNNKEL (reference sequence). CDR3 sequence: CASSQVGEGGGYTF. The CDR3 DNA sequence: TGTGCCAGCAGCCAAGTTGGAGAGGGCGGCGGCTACACCTTC.

By its share, this clone is medium-sized. This sample includes further DNA sequences coding for the same CDR3. The chain uses TRBV6-1 and TRBJ1-1, with unresolved D. Germline V lookup: CDR1 MNHNS, CDR2 SASEGT. The CDR3 runs 12 residues. V was clipped by 2 bases and J by 8 bases, with 9 bases between them. The CDR3 protein is CASSEWTREAFF. CDR3 DNA: TGTGCCAGCAGTGAATGGACTAGAGAAGCTTTCTTT.

The chain recombines TRBV11-2 with TRBJ2-3; a weak D match, TRBD1 (6 bases). The CDR3 loop spans 17 amino acids. V was cut by 4 bases and J by 3 bases, with 20 bases left in between. Germline assignment: CDR1 SGHAT and CDR2 FQNNGV. CDR3 sequence reads: CASSYLSQGRGTDTQYF. For the CDR3, the DNA is TGTGCCAGCAGCTACCTTTCTCAGGGGAGAGGTACAGATACGCAGTATTTT.

J is TRBJ1-1 and V is TRBV11-2; maybe TRBD1 (5 bases). In germline, CDR1 is SGHAT, CDR2 FQNNGV. The CDR3 totals 12 residues. The V gene lost 7 bases and the J gene lost 10 bases, with 16 bases spanning the gap. DNA of the CDR3: TGTGCCAGCACCCCGCGTCGGGGGGGAGCTTTCTTT. This sequence encodes CASTPRRGGAFF.

This clone was seen a few times. The rearrangement uses TRBV19 and TRBJ1-2; D not resolved. V dropped 7 bases and J dropped 0 bases, with 18 bases sitting between them. Germline CDR1 is LNHDA and CDR2 is SQIVND (reference sequence). The CDR3 consists of 16 residues. DNA of the CDR3: TGTGCCAGTACTTGGATAGGTTCCGACACTAACTATGGCTACACCTTC. Its translation is CASTWIGSDTNYGYTF.

The chain links TRBV2 to TRBJ2-5; the match to TRBD2 covers 10 bases. With V trimmed by 6 bases and J by 0 bases, 4 bases remained unmatched. Germline V gene data show CDR1 as SNHLY and CDR2 as FYNNEI. This CDR3 has 15 amino acids. CDR3 sequence: CASRTSGAYQETQYF. CDR3 sequence (DNA): TGTGCCAGCAGAACTAGCGGGGCATACCAAGAGACCCAGTACTTC.